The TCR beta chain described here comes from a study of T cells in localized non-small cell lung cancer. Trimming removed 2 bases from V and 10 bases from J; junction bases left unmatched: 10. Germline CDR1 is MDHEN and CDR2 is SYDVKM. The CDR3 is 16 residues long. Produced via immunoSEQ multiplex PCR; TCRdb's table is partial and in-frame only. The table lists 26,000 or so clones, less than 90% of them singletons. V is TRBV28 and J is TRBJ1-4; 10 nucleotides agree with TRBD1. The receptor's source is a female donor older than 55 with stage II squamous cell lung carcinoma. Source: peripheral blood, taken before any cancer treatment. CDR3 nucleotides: TGTGCCAGCAGTTTACAACCGGGGACAGGGGACGGAAAACTGTTTTTT. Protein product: CASSLQPGTGDGKLFF.